The clone carrying this TCR beta chain showed up many times. Its antigen is unknown. Thyroid surgery had not been preceded by any treatment in any patient. The CDR3 extends over 18 amino acids. V was clipped by 3 bases and J by 2 bases, with 21 bases between them. Germline CDR1 and CDR2: SGDLS and YYNGEE. This entry comes from a study of metastatic and nonmetastatic thyroid tumors. Study overall: Repertoires of blood and of tissue (tumor or nodule) from malignant and benign thyroid patients were compared. General study points: As reported, TCR beta diversity in blood and tumor was significantly higher in malignant thyroid tumors than in benign nodules.

Authors' processing steps: Clinicopathological groups of papillary thyroid cancer showed CDR3 differences that were used to build a distant-metastasis classifier. TCRdb redid the clone calls on the PCR reads using MiXCR. The V and J calls and clone size come from TCRdb's table, not from the authors' own analysis. The sample has about 21,000 clones; about 16% are singletons. J is TRBJ2-1 and V is TRBV9, with D perhaps matching TRBD2 (6 bases). Sequenced material: tumor tissue. The sequence derives from a female donor with papillary thyroid cancer or a benign thyroid nodule (not recorded which). Some clones in this sample may be carry-over from other donors' samples. The CDR3 nucleotides read TGTGCCAGCAGCGCGAAGCGAGGTCTAGCGAGACCCTACAATGAGCAGTTCTTC. Protein product: CASSAKRGLARPYNEQFF.